This T cell receptor (beta chain) was sequenced in a study of blood T cell repertoires in COVID-19. Method: immunoSEQ multiplex PCR; TCRdb's copy keeps in-frame clones and lacks some. Of about 350,000 clones detected, over 70% appear once; the ten largest clones hold about 6%. Germline V gene data show CDR1 as SGHRS and CDR2 as YFSETQ. V gave up 4 bases and J gave up 1 base, with 16 bases separating them. The CDR3 is made up of 16 amino acids. The sequence was collected from a woman in her 50s with COVID-19, enrolled during active disease. The sequenced sample consisted of peripheral blood. The chain is built from TRBV5-1 and TRBJ2-3; tentatively, D is TRBD1 (6 bases). DNA of the CDR3: TGCGCCAGCAGCGGGGAACAGGGCGGCGGCACAGATACGCAGTATTTT. Translation gives CASSGEQGGGTDTQYF. Complete variable domain (other parts from reference TRBV5-1 and TRBJ2-3): KAGVTQTPRYLIKTRGQQVTLSCSPISGHRSVSWYQQTPGQGLQFLFEYFSETQRNKGNFPGRFSGRQFSNSRSEMNVSTLELGDSALYLCASSGEQGGGTDTQYFGPGTRLTVL.